This T cell receptor beta chain was retrieved from a study of identical twins. Notes on the study in general: Fewer insertions marked abundant cord blood beta clonotypes; young adult naive trended weakly, memory not at all. Sequences that were out-of-frame, alpha and twin-shared displayed an excess of low generation probability.

Unique molecular identifiers were in the cDNA, with template-switch universal primer binding. One entry per CDR3 protein, called by TCRdb with MiXCR from the 5' RACE reads. The data contain 350,000 to 600,000 distinct CDR3 sequences, approximately 15% of them seen just once; the ten biggest clones take up 0.52%. Between the trimmed V and J ends, which lost 1 base and 3 bases, there was a span of 13 bases. This CDR3 is built from 15 residues. CDR1 is MNHEY and CDR2 is SMNVEV in the germline V gene (reference sequence). Every sampled donor was Caucasian and healthy. Points on this clonotype: As yet, its antigen is unknown.

These data were also reused for a study on yellow fever vaccine responses in identical twins.

This clonotype originated in a woman aged 18 to 35 in good health. The specimen sequenced was CD4+ T cells sorted from blood. This chain joins TRBV27 and TRBJ2-7; D remains ambiguous. The CDR3 DNA follows: TGTGCCAGCAGTTTATTAGGCCAGTCTATCTACGAGCAGTACTTC. Protein: CASSLLGQSIYEQYF.